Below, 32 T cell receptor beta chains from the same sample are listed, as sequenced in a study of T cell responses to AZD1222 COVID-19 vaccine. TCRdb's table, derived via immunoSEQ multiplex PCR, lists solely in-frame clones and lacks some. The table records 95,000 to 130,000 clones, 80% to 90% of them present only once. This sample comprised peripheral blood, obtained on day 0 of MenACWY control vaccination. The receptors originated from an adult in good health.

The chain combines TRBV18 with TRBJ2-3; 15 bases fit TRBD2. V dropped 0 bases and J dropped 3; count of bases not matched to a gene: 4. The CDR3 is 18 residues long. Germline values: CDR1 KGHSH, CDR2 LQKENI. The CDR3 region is CASSPPGLAGGSTDTQYF. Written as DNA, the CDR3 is TGTGCCAGCTCACCACCCGGACTAGCGGGGGGGTCTACAGATACGCAGTATTTT.

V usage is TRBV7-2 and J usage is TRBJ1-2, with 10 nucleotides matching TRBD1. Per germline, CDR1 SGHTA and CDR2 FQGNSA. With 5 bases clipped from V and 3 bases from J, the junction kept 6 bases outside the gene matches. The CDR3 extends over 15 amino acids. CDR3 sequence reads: CASSTGQGRDYGYTF. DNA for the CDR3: TGTGCCAGCAGCACGGGACAGGGGAGGGACTATGGCTACACCTTC.

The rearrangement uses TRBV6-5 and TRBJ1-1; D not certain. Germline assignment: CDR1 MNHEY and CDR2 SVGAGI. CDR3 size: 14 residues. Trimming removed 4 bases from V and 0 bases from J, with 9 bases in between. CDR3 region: CASSSALMNTEAFF. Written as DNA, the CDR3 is TGTGCCAGCAGTTCAGCATTAATGAACACTGAAGCTTTCTTT.

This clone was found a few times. CDR3 coding DNA: TGTGCCAGCAGCTTGTCTGCGACAGGGGCCCACGAGCAGTACTTC. Translated: CASSLSATGAHEQYF. The chain has TRBV5-4 and TRBJ2-7; TRBD1 matches 8 bases. The CDR3 length is 15 residues. V trimming: 1 base; J trimming: 5 bases; junction bases outside the gene matches: 8. Germline CDR1 reads SGHNT; CDR2 reads YYREEE (reference sequence).

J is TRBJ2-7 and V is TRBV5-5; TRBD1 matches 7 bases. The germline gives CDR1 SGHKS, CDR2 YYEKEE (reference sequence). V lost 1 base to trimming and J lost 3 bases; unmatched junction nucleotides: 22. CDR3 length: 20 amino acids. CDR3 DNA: TGTGCCAGCAGCTTGCGGGTTACGGGACAGAGTCTCAGGGCTCACTACGAGCAGTACTTC. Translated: CASSLRVTGQSLRAHYEQYF.

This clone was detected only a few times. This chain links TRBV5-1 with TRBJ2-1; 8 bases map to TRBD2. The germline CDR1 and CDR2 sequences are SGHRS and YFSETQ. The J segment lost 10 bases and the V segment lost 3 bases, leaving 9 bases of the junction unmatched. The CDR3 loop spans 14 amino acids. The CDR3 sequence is CASSSTSGPIEQFF. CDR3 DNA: TGCGCCAGCAGCTCCACTAGCGGCCCTATAGAGCAGTTCTTC.

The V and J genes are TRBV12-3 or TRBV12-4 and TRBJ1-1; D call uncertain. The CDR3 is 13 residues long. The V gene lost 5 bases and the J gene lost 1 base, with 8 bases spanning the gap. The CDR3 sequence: CASSGARNTEAFF. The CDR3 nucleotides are TGTGCCAGCAGTGGTGCGAGGAACACTGAAGCTTTCTTT.

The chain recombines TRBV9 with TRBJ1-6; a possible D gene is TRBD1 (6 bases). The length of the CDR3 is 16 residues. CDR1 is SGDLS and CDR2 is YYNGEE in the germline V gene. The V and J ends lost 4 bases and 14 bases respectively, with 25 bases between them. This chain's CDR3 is CASSPVTKGGEEALHF. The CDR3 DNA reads TGTGCCAGCAGCCCCGTCACGAAGGGGGGTGAGGAGGCCCTCCACTTT.

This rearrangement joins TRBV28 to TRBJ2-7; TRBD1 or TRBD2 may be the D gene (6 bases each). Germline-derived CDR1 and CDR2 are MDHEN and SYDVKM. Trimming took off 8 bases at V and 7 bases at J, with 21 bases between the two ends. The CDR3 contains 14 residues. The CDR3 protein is CASVLGGSGREQYF. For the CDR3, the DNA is TGTGCCAGCGTACTGGGGGGCAGCGGTCGGGAGCAGTACTTC. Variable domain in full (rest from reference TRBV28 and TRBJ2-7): DVKVTQSSRYLVKRTGEKVFLECVQDMDHENMFWYRQDPGLGLRLIYFSYDVKMKEKGDIPEGYSVSREKKERFSLILESASTNQTSMYLCASVLGGSGREQYFGPGTRLTVT.

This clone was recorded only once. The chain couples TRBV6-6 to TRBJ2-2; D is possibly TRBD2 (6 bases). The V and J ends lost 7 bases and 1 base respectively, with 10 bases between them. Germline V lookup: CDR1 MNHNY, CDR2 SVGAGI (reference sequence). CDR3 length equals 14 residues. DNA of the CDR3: TGTGCCAGCAACAAGGGAGGGAACACCGGGGAGCTGTTTTTT. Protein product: CASNKGGNTGELFF.

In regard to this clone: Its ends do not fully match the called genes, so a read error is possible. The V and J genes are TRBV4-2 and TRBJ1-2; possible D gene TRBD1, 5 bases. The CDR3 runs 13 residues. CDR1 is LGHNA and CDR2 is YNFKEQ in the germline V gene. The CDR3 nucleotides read TGTGCCAGCAGCCAAGGGAGAACTTCCGACAGCCTATTC. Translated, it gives CASSQGRTSDSLF.

CDR3 sequence: CASSLYSLASGELFF. Written as DNA, the CDR3 is TGTGCCAGCAGTTTATACTCCCTAGCGTCCGGGGAGCTGTTTTTT. This rearrangement joins TRBV28 to TRBJ2-2, with D possibly TRBD2 on 6 matching bases. This CDR3 region has 15 residues. The germline CDR1 and CDR2 sequences are MDHEN and SYDVKM. V was clipped by 1 base and J by 6 bases, with 12 bases between them. Using reference TRBV28 and TRBJ2-2 for the parts outside the CDR3, the full variable domain is DVKVTQSSRYLVKRTGEKVFLECVQDMDHENMFWYRQDPGLGLRLIYFSYDVKMKEKGDIPEGYSVSREKKERFSLILESASTNQTSMYLCASSLYSLASGELFFGEGSRLTVL.

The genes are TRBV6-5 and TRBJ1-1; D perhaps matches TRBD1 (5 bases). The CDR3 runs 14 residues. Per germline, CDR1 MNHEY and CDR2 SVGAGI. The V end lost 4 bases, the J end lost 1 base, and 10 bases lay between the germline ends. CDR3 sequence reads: CASSWGTANTEAFF. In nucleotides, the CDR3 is TGTGCCAGCAGTTGGGGGACGGCGAACACTGAAGCTTTCTTT.

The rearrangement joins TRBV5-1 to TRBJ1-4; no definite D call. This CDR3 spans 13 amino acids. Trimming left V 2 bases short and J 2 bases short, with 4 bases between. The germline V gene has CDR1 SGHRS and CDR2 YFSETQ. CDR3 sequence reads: CASSLSTNEKLFF. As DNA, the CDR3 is TGCGCCAGCAGCTTATCTACTAATGAAAAACTGTTTTTT.

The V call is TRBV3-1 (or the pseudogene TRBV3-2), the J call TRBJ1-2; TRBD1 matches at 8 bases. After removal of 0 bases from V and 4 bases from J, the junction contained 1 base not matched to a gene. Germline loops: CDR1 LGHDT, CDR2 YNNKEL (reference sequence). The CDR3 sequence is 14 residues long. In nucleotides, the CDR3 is TGTGCCAGCAGCCAAGAGGGACAGGCCTATGGCTACACCTTC. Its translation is CASSQEGQAYGYTF.

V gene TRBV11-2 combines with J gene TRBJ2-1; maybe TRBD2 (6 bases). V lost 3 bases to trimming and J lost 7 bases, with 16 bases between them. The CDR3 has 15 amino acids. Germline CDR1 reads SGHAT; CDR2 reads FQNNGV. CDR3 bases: TGTGCCAGCAGCTTTAGCGGTTTCGGGACGAATGAGCAGTTCTTC. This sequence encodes CASSFSGFGTNEQFF.

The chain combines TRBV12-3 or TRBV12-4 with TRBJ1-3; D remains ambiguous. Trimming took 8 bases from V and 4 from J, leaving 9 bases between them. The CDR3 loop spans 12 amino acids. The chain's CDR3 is CASSTQGNTIYF. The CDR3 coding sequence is TGTGCCAGCTCCACCCAAGGAAACACCATATATTTT.

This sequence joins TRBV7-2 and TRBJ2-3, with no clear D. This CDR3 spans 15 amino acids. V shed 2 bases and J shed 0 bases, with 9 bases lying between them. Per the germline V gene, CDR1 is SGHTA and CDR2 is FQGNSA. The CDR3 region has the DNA TGTGCCAGCAGCTTAATCCCAGGAAGCACAGATACGCAGTATTTT. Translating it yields CASSLIPGSTDTQYF.

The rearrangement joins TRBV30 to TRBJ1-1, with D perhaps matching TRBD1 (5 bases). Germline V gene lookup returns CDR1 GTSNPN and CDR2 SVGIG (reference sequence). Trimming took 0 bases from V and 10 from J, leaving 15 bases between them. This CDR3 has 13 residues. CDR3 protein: CAWSVNDVGGAFF. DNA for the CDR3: TGTGCCTGGAGTGTAAATGACGTGGGGGGAGCTTTCTTT.

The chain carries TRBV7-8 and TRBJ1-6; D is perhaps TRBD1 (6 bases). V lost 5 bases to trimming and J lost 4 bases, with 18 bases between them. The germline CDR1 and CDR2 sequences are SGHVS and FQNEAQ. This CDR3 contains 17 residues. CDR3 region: CASSRSGWGRYNSPLHF. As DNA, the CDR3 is TGTGCCAGCAGCCGTTCCGGGTGGGGGCGTTATAATTCACCCCTCCACTTT. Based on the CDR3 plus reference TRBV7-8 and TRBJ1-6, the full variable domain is GAGVSQSPRYKVAKRGQDVALRCDPISGHVSLFWYQQALGQGPEFLTYFQNEAQLDKSGLPSDRFFAERPEGSVSTLKIQRTQQEDSAVYLCASSRSGWGRYNSPLHFGNGTRLTVT.

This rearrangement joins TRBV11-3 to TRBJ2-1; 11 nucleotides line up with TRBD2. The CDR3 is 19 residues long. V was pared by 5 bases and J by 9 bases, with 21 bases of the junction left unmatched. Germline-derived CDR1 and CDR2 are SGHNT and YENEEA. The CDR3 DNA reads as TGTGCCAGCAGCAAAATCGATTGGATTATTGGGCTAGCGGGGGGTGAGCAGTTCTTC. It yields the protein CASSKIDWIIGLAGGEQFF.

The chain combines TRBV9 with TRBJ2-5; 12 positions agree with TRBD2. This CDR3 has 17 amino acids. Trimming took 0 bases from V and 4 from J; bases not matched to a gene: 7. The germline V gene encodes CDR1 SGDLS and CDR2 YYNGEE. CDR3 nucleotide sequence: TGTGCCAGCAGCGTAGGGGCTAGCGGGGGGGCGGTAGAGACCCAGTACTTC. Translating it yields CASSVGASGGAVETQYF.

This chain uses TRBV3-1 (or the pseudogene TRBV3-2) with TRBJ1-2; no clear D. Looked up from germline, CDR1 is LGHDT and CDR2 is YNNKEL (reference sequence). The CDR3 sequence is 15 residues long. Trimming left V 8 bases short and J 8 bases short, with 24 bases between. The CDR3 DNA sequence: TGTGCCAGCCGCAGTCGGGGAGAGACGGGAGAAGGCTACACCTTC. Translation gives CASRSRGETGEGYTF.

The DNA for the CDR3 is TGTGCCAGCAGCTTATATCCCCCTATCACGGCCTACGAGCAGTACTTC. As protein: CASSLYPPITAYEQYF. The chain uses TRBV7-6 and TRBJ2-7; D unresolved. Trimming cost V 2 bases and J 2 bases, with 16 bases left between them. The germline CDR1 and CDR2 sequences are SGHVS and FNYEAQ. The CDR3 covers 16 residues.

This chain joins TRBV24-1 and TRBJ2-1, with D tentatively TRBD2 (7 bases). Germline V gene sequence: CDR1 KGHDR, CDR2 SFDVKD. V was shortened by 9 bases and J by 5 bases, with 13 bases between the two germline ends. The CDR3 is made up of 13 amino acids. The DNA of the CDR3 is TGTGCCACCGGACGGGGGGCAAACAATGAGCAGTTCTTC. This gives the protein CATGRGANNEQFF.

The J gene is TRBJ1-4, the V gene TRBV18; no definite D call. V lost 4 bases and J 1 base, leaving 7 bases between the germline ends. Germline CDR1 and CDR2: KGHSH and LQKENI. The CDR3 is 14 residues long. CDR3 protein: CASSQLQTNEKLFF. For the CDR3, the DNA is TGTGCCAGCTCACAGTTGCAAACTAATGAAAAACTGTTTTTT.

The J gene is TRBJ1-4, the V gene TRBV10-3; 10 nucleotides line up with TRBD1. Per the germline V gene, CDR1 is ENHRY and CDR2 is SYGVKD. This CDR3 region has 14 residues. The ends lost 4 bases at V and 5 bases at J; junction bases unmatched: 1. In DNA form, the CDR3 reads TGTGCCATCAGTGGACAGGGGGCAAATGAAAAACTGTTTTTT. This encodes CAISGQGANEKLFF.

CDR3: CASSQDWGDEQFF. The CDR3 DNA follows: TGTGCCAGCAGCCAAGATTGGGGCGATGAGCAGTTCTTC. The V gene is TRBV14, the J gene TRBJ2-1, with D tentatively TRBD1 (5 bases). This CDR3 has 13 amino acids. Germline CDR1 and CDR2: SGHDN and FVKESK. Trimming cost V 0 bases and J 8 bases, with 8 bases left between them. Full variable domain (missing parts from reference TRBV14 and TRBJ2-1): EAGVTQFPSHSVIEKGQTVTLRCDPISGHDNLYWYRRVMGKEIKFLLHFVKESKQDESGMPNNRFLAERTGGTYSTLKVQPAELEDSGVYFCASSQDWGDEQFFGPGTRLTVL.

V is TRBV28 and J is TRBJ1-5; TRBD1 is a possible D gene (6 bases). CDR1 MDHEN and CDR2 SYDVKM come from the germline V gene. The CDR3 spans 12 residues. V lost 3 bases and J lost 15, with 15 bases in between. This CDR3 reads CASSLSDSKGHF. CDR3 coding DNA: TGTGCCAGCAGTTTGTCGGACAGTAAAGGGCATTTT.

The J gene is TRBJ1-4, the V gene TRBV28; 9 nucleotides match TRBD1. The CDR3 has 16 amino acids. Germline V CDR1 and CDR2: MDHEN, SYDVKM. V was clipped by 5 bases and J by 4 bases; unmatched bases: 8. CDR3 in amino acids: CASSRWTTGGNEKLFF. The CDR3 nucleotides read TGTGCCAGCAGTCGGTGGACGACAGGGGGTAATGAAAAACTGTTTTTT.

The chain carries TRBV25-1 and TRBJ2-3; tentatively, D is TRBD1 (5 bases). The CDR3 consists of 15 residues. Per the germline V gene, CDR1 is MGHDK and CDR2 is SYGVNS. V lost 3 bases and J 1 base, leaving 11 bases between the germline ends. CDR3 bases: TGTGCCAGCAGTGAGTGGGGCACCGGCACAGATACGCAGTATTTT. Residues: CASSEWGTGTDTQYF.

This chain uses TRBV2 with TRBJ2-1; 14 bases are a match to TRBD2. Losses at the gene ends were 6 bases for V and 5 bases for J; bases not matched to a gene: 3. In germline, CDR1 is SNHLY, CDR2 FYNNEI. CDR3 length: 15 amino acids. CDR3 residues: CASRQGLAGDNEQFF. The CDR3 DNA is TGTGCCAGCAGGCAGGGACTAGCGGGGGACAATGAGCAGTTCTTC.